What follows describes a single T cell receptor beta chain. Additional DNA sequences in this sample encode the identical CDR3. The data stem from a study of blood T cell repertoires in COVID-19. Study summary: COVID-19 samples, acute and convalescent, were from the United States, Italy and Spain. T cells, B-cell-depleted T cells, or PBMCs provided the cDNA or gDNA that served as material.

As handled by the study authors: It was from reference gene primer amplification that nucleated cell counts were estimated. Measured with immunoSEQ multiplex PCR; TCRdb has only the in-frame clones, and not every one. That table gives V, J and clone size, and the DNA gave D and trimming. This sample yields more than 200,000 clones, of which about 88% are seen a single time; over 1.5% belongs to the top ten. The CDR3 runs 16 residues. In germline, CDR1 is KGHSH, CDR2 LQKENI. The V and J ends lost 3 bases and 5 bases, in that order; junction bases with no gene match: 5. The chain couples TRBV18 to TRBJ2-2, with 11 bases aligning to TRBD2. The clonotype comes from a man aged 65 to 79 with acute or convalescent COVID-19. Sequencing was carried out using peripheral blood. The CDR3 loop is CASSPGTSGSTGELFF. Here the CDR3 DNA reads TGTGCCAGCTCACCTGGGACTAGCGGATCGACCGGGGAGCTGTTTTTT. The variable domain in full, with the rest retrieved from reference TRBV18 and TRBJ2-2, is NAGVMQNPRHLVRRRGQEARLRCSPMKGHSHVYWYRQLPEEGLKFMVYLQKENIIDESGMPKERFSAEFPKEGPSILRIQQVVRGDSAAYFCASSPGTSGSTGELFFGEGSRLTVL.